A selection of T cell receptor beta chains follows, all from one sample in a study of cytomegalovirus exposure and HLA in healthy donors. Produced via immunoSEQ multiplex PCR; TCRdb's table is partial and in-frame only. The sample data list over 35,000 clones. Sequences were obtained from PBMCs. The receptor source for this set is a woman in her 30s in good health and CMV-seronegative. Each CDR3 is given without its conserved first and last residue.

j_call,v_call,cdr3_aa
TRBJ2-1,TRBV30,AWKSGGSNEQF
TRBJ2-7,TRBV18,ASSPDQGAYEQY
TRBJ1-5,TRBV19,ASRPAGHQPQH
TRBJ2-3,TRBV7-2,ASRPQSTDTQY
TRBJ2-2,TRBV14,ASSLFGGLTTGELF
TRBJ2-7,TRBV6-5,ASSSRQGATVQY
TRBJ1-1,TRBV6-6,ASGQNTEAF
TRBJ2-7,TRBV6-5,ASSYSGRHYEQY
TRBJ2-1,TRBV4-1,ASSPRSRDIANEQF
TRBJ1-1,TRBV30,AWSGQNTEDF
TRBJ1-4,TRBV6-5,ASSYQGKREKLF
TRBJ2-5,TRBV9,ASSVSGLAKETQY
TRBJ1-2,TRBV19,ASSVQGLYGYT
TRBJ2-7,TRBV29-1,SVGAGTYEQY
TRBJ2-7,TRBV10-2,ASSDPPGEQY
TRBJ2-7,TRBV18,ASSQDRVIGQY
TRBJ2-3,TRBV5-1,ASSSAQGRDTDTQY
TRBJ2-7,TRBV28,ASRYTSGRTSYEQY
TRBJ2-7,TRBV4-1,ASSQESQRSSYEQY
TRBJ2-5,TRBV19,ASSTLGVTETQY
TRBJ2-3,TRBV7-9,AIPLVTGGSTDTQY
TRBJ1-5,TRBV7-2,ASSHRDRGRGQPQH
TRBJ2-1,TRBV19,ASSDLYNEQF
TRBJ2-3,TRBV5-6,ASNLAGGGTDTQY
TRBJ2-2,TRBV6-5,ASRGGNTGELF
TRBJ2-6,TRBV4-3,ASSQDFPSGTMANVLT
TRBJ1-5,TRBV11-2,ASSLVRSNQPQH